This TCR beta chain was captured by sequencing in a study of technical replicates of blood from a few donors. This CDR3 spans 15 amino acids. The trim removed 3 bases at V and 3 bases at J, leaving 6 bases unmatched. The germline V gene has CDR1 LNHDA and CDR2 SQIVND (reference sequence). Sequenced by immunoSEQ multiplex PCR; TCRdb stores in-frame clones only, minus some. The table lists 65,000 to 85,000 clones, about 90% of them singletons. The chain uses TRBV19 and TRBJ2-7; TRBD2 aligns across 9 bases. The sequenced sample was T cells isolated from PBMCs. The receptor was isolated from a human donor in good health. CDR3 sequence: CASSIEAGGLYEQYF. CDR3 coding DNA: TGTGCCAGTAGTATCGAGGCGGGAGGGCTCTACGAGCAGTACTTC.